The next 25 T cell receptor beta chains were all read from a single sample in a study of OX40 agonist ivuxolimab in advanced cancers. Libraries were prepared by immunoSEQ multiplex PCR; TCRdb keeps only in-frame clonotypes and omits some of them. The sample contains over 90,000 clones, 70% to 90% of which appear only once. The source was CD4+ or CD8+ T cells sorted from blood, collected in a trial of the OX40 agonist ivuxolimab. These receptors originate from an adult with an advanced solid tumor such as melanoma, head and neck, liver or kidney cancer.

The genes are TRBV30 and TRBJ2-5, with TRBD2 as a possible D gene (5 bases). The germline gives CDR1 GTSNPN, CDR2 SVGIG (reference sequence). The V end lost 1 base, the J end lost 1 base, and 22 bases lay between the germline ends. The CDR3 contains 18 residues. The CDR3 nucleotides are TGTGCCTGGAGTGCTAGTGGGAGAGGTTACCGAAGCCAAGAGACCCAGTACTTC. Its protein product is CAWSASGRGYRSQETQYF.

This rearrangement joins TRBV6-4 to TRBJ2-3; 11 nucleotides line up with TRBD2. Germline V gene sequence: CDR1 MRHNA, CDR2 SNTAGT. V shed 0 bases and J 3 bases; nucleotides not matched to a gene: 2. The CDR3 has 16 amino acids. The CDR3 sequence is CASSDSSGGGTDTQYF. CDR3 coding DNA: TGTGCCAGCAGTGACTCTAGCGGGGGGGGTACAGATACGCAGTATTTT.

Here the CDR3 DNA reads TGTGCCAGCATGAGCCAGGGAAACAATGAGCAGTTCTTC. This sequence encodes CASMSQGNNEQFF. The rearrangement uses TRBV11-1 and TRBJ2-1, with D possibly being TRBD1 (5 bases). The CDR3 has 13 residues. V lost 7 bases, J lost 5 bases, and 12 bases lay in between. The V gene's germline CDR1 is SGHAT and CDR2 FQDESV (reference sequence).

The rearrangement joins TRBV11-2 to TRBJ1-3, with 9 positions matching TRBD1. CDR1 is SGHAT and CDR2 is FQNNGV in the germline V gene. The CDR3 length is 14 residues. J gave up 2 bases and V 5 bases, and 1 base lay outside the gene matches. In DNA form, the CDR3 reads TGTGCCAGCAGCCGGGACAGGGCTGGAAACACCATATATTTT. Translating it yields CASSRDRAGNTIYF. Supplemented by reference TRBV11-2 and TRBJ1-3, the full variable domain reads EAGVAQSPRYKIIEKRQSVAFWCNPISGHATLYWYQQILGQGPKLLIQFQNNGVVDDSQLPKDRFSAERLKGVDSTLKIQPAKLEDSAVYLCASSRDRAGNTIYFGEGSWLTVV.

This rearrangement joins TRBV7-9 to TRBJ2-1, with D possibly TRBD2 on 5 matching bases. The germline V gene has CDR1 SEHNR and CDR2 FQNEAQ (reference sequence). Trimming took off 1 base at V and 5 bases at J, with 9 bases between the two ends. This CDR3 contains 14 residues. CDR3 protein: CASSLVGVDNEQFF. For the CDR3, the DNA is TGTGCCAGCAGCTTAGTCGGGGTAGACAATGAGCAGTTCTTC.

This rearrangement joins TRBV2 to TRBJ2-7; TRBD1 aligns across 7 bases. After removal of 6 bases from V and 10 bases from J, the junction contained 9 bases not matched to a gene. Germline values: CDR1 SNHLY, CDR2 FYNNEI. The CDR3 is 12 residues long. CDR3 loop: CASSETGTTQYF. CDR3 bases: TGTGCCAGCAGCGAGACAGGGACGACACAGTACTTC.

The count of this clone is one. This chain links TRBV30 with TRBJ1-2; D not certain. CDR1 and CDR2 (germline): GTSNPN, SVGIG (reference sequence). This CDR3 spans 14 amino acids. V shed 0 bases and J shed 4 bases, with 12 bases lying between them. CDR3 protein: CAWSVPRQAYGYTF. CDR3 DNA sequence: TGTGCCTGGAGTGTACCGAGGCAGGCCTATGGCTACACCTTC.

The chain joins TRBV27 to TRBJ1-1, with a possible D match to TRBD1 (6 bases). Trimming removed 7 bases from V and 1 base from J, with 10 bases in between. Looked up from germline, CDR1 is MNHEY and CDR2 is SMNVEV (reference sequence). The length of the CDR3 is 13 residues. The CDR3 region has the DNA TGTGCCAGCAAGAACAGGGAGAACACTGAAGCTTTCTTT. It yields the protein CASKNRENTEAFF.

V is TRBV27 and J is TRBJ2-5; 7 nucleotides align to TRBD2. The J call is uncertain, as TRBJ2-7 better fits the DNA end. The CDR3 loop spans 15 amino acids. Germline assignment: CDR1 MNHEY and CDR2 SMNVEV (reference sequence). CDR3 sequence (DNA): TGTGCCAGCAGTTTAAAGGCGGGAGCTCGGTACGAGCAGTACTTC. Its translation: CASSLKAGARYEQYF.

The V and J genes are TRBV7-8 and TRBJ2-5; the D gene could be TRBD1 or TRBD2 (6 bases each). V was shortened by 2 bases and J by 4 bases, with 11 bases between the two germline ends. Germline values: CDR1 SGHVS, CDR2 FQNEAQ. The CDR3 loop spans 14 amino acids. CDR3 amino acids: CASSLWGAGETQYF. The CDR3 nucleotides are TGTGCCAGCAGCTTATGGGGGGCTGGAGAGACCCAGTACTTC. The full variable domain, completed using reference TRBV7-8 and TRBJ2-5, is GAGVSQSPRYKVAKRGQDVALRCDPISGHVSLFWYQQALGQGPEFLTYFQNEAQLDKSGLPSDRFFAERPEGSVSTLKIQRTQQEDSAVYLCASSLWGAGETQYFGPGTRLLVL.

The chain couples TRBV5-1 to TRBJ2-7; 10 positions agree with TRBD1. Trimming at V came to 1 base and at J to 3 bases, leaving 4 bases not matched to a gene. CDR3 length: 15 amino acids. Germline values: CDR1 SGHRS, CDR2 YFSETQ. The CDR3 DNA follows: TGCGCCAGCAGCTTGTACCGGACAGGGGGCTACGAGCAGTACTTC. It translates to CASSLYRTGGYEQYF.

The J gene is TRBJ2-7, the V gene TRBV30; 9 bases map to TRBD2. There are 15 residues in the CDR3. CDR1 is GTSNPN and CDR2 is SVGIG in the germline V gene (reference sequence). Losses at the gene ends were 4 bases for V and 4 bases for J; bases not matched to a gene: 11. CDR3 in DNA: TGTGCCTGGACTGGGGGAGCGGGAGGTCCTTACGAGCAGTACTTC. This codes for CAWTGGAGGPYEQYF.

The chain is built from TRBV19 and TRBJ2-2, with D possibly matching TRBD1 (6 bases). V lost 4 bases to trimming and J lost 7 bases, with 16 bases between them. Germline loops: CDR1 LNHDA, CDR2 SQIVND (reference sequence). This CDR3 comprises 15 residues. CDR3 residues: CASSTQGLTGGELFF. DNA for the CDR3: TGTGCCAGTAGTACCCAGGGGCTGACTGGCGGGGAGCTGTTTTTT.

The chain is built from TRBV4-3 and TRBJ2-1; TRBD2 aligns across 8 bases. Germline V gene data show CDR1 as LGHNA and CDR2 as YSLEER. This CDR3 spans 15 amino acids. The V gene end was trimmed by 4 bases and the J gene end by 8 bases; junction bases not matched to a gene: 10. In DNA, the CDR3 is TGCGCCAGCAGCCCTAAAGCGGGAGTAGTTCATGAGCAGTTCTTC. This sequence encodes CASSPKAGVVHEQFF.

This clone appeared a single time. The J gene is TRBJ2-1, the V gene TRBV15; 11 nucleotides agree with TRBD2. CDR1 and CDR2 from the germline V gene are LNHNV and YYDKDF (reference sequence). The CDR3 spans 19 residues. V trimming: 0 bases; J trimming: 5 bases; junction bases outside the gene matches: 12. The CDR3, as DNA: TGTGCCACCAGCAGAGAGGAGCCCCAACTAGCGGGGGCCAACAATGAGCAGTTCTTC. It yields the protein CATSREEPQLAGANNEQFF.

DNA for the CDR3: TGTGCCAGCCAGGGGTGGGATACGCAGTATTTT. It codes for CASQGWDTQYF. The rearrangement uses TRBV25-1 and TRBJ2-3; possible D gene TRBD1, 6 bases. Trimming stripped 8 bases from V and 6 bases from J, with 9 bases between. Germline CDR1 MGHDK, CDR2 SYGVNS. The CDR3 length is 11 residues.

The genes are TRBV10-3 and TRBJ1-5; D is undetermined. Germline CDR1 ENHRY, CDR2 SYGVKD. V was trimmed by 8 bases and J by 7 bases, leaving 18 bases between them. The CDR3 extends over 14 amino acids. The CDR3 region is CAIAAGREGQPQHF. In nucleotides, the CDR3 is TGTGCCATCGCTGCGGGCCGGGAGGGACAGCCCCAGCATTTT.

This chain uses TRBV4-1 with TRBJ1-5; possibly TRBD1 for D (6 bases). Trimming cost V 2 bases and J 6 bases, with 8 bases left between them. Germline assignment: CDR1 MGHRA and CDR2 YSYEKL. The CDR3 spans 13 residues. As DNA, the CDR3 is TGCGCCAGCAGCCAAAGGGGGAGTCAGCCCCAGCATTTT. Protein: CASSQRGSQPQHF.

J is TRBJ2-1 and V is TRBV11-1; 7 nucleotides line up with TRBD2. The CDR3 is 15 residues long. Germline loops: CDR1 SGHAT, CDR2 FQDESV (reference sequence). Losses at the gene ends were 5 bases for V and 6 bases for J; bases not matched to a gene: 10. The CDR3 sequence: CASSTDGGRGNEQFF. In DNA form, the CDR3 reads TGTGCCAGCAGCACTGACGGGGGGAGAGGCAATGAGCAGTTCTTC.

V is TRBV7-9 and J is TRBJ2-7; the match to TRBD1 covers 9 bases. The CDR3 has 13 amino acids. Germline V lookup: CDR1 SEHNR, CDR2 FQNEAQ (reference sequence). Losses at the gene ends were 4 bases for V and 7 bases for J; bases not matched to a gene: 5. CDR3 in amino acids: CASSSGTGSEQYF. In nucleotides, the CDR3 is TGTGCCAGCAGCTCCGGGACAGGGTCTGAGCAGTACTTC.

The chain links TRBV4-2 to TRBJ1-3, with D perhaps TRBD1 (5 bases). Germline CDR1 reads LGHNA; CDR2 reads YNFKEQ. This CDR3 has 16 residues. Trimming cost V 0 bases and J 2 bases, with 11 bases left between them. CDR3 amino acids: CASSQDGPRAGNTIYF. The CDR3 bases are TGTGCCAGCAGCCAAGACGGCCCCAGGGCTGGAAACACCATATATTTT.

The chain links TRBV12-5 to TRBJ1-5; D is unresolved. This CDR3 is built from 14 residues. Looked up from germline, CDR1 is LGHNT and CDR2 is FRNRAP. Deletions cut 7 bases from V and 0 bases from J, with 10 bases between. The DNA of the CDR3 is TGTGCTAGTGCCGTAGGGTATAGCAATCAGCCCCAGCATTTT. This codes for CASAVGYSNQPQHF.

The rearrangement uses TRBV5-1 and TRBJ2-1, with TRBD2 matching over 8 bases. The J segment lost 5 bases and the V segment lost 2 bases, leaving 6 bases of the junction unmatched. CDR1 SGHRS and CDR2 YFSETQ come from the germline V gene. This CDR3 comprises 15 residues. The chain's CDR3 is CASSFAGLEHNEQFF. CDR3 DNA: TGCGCCAGCAGCTTTGCGGGACTAGAACACAATGAGCAGTTCTTC.

The V and J genes are TRBV2 and TRBJ2-6; D gene uncertain. V gave up 5 bases and J gave up 6 bases, with 11 bases separating them. CDR3 length: 14 residues. Germline CDR1 reads SNHLY; CDR2 reads FYNNEI. In DNA, the CDR3 is TGTGCCAGCAGTCTGGACCCTCCGGCCAACGTCCTGACTTTC. As protein: CASSLDPPANVLTF.

The chain recombines TRBV2 with TRBJ1-1; 7 positions match TRBD1. The CDR3 runs to 13 residues. V was pared by 7 bases and J by 8 bases, with 10 bases of the junction left unmatched. Germline CDR1 reads SNHLY; CDR2 reads FYNNEI. The CDR3 nucleotides read TGTGCCAGCATAGACAGGGTATTAACCGAAGCTTTCTTT. Amino acids: CASIDRVLTEAFF.